This T cell receptor (beta chain) originates from a study of response to subunit inactivated influenza vaccine. General study points: After each seasonal influenza vaccination, few new T cells are recruited, the authors suggested.

TCRdb re-called the RT-PCR reads with MiXCR, one entry per CDR3 protein. Here the sample spans fewer than 750,000 distinct CDR3 sequences, 13% to 15% being singletons. The germline V gene has CDR1 KGHSH and CDR2 LQKENI. The CDR3 is 15 residues long. V dropped 6 bases and J dropped 4; count of bases not matched to a gene: 10. This clonotype was counted between two and nine times. Antigen specificity is unknown. The chain couples TRBV18 to TRBJ2-3; TRBD1 matches at 7 bases. This receptor was taken from a man between 50 and 59 years old who received an inactivated influenza vaccine. The specimen was PBMCs from blood, collected 11 to 12 days after vaccination. The CDR3 loop is CASSPGPGGADTQYF. Here the CDR3 DNA reads TGTGCCAGCTCCCCGGGCCCAGGGGGTGCAGATACGCAGTATTTT.